Sequencing of this TCR beta chain was carried out in a study of T cells in Graves' hyperthyroidism and ophthalmopathy. Study findings and constraints: Blood samples included most of the expanded thyroid clonotypes exceeding 0.001.

Amplification of TCR beta CDR3 regions used RNA as the template. The HTBI primer set drove a first-round RT-PCR of the TCR CDR3. TCRdb analysed the multiplex PCR reads with MiXCR anew, one entry per CDR3 protein. Of some 300,000 distinct CDR3 sequences in the sample, roughly 14% are singletons; the top ten hold roughly 8.5%. Deletions cut 1 base from V and 5 bases from J, with 11 bases between. Germline V CDR1 and CDR2: LGHDT, YNNKEL (reference sequence). This CDR3 spans 14 amino acids. Hyperthyroidism in the patients, aged 18 to 65, was newly diagnosed and under 2 months in duration. At least ten counts were recorded for this clonotype. Its target is not known.

The chain combines TRBV3-1 with TRBJ1-1; tentatively, D is TRBD1 (5 bases). The sequenced sample consisted of blood. The receptor's source is a woman in her 30s with Graves' hyperthyroidism that later progressed to Graves' ophthalmopathy. The CDR3 spells CASSQVPRGTEAFF. The CDR3 DNA is TGTGCCAGCAGCCAAGTCCCTCGGGGGACTGAAGCTTTCTTT.